One sample yielded the 12 T cell receptor beta chains listed below, sequenced in a study of CD8 T cells in ankylosing spondylitis. One entry per CDR3 protein results from TCRdb running MiXCR on the 5' RACE reads. Among about 230,000 distinct CDR3 sequences listed, 8.2% were seen once. Sequencing input: blood, either unsorted or a sorted T cell fraction (not recorded which). All receptors come from a female donor with ankylosing spondylitis or in good health (not recorded which).

The table lists this clonotype with many counts. The chain uses TRBV29-1 and TRBJ1-4; 7 nucleotides align to TRBD1. Germline V CDR1 and CDR2: SQVTM, ANQGSEA. CDR3 length equals 14 residues. Trimming took 7 bases from V and 2 from J; bases not matched to a gene: 7. The CDR3: CSAKGARTNEKLFF. The CDR3 DNA is TGCAGCGCCAAGGGGGCGCGGACTAATGAAAAACTGTTTTTT.

This clonotype was found many times. The V and J genes are TRBV20-1 and TRBJ2-1, with TRBD2 matching 7 bases. The CDR3 is 14 residues long. The ends lost 0 bases at V and 7 bases at J; junction bases unmatched: 6. Germline CDR1 DFQATT, CDR2 SNEGSKA (reference sequence). In DNA form, the CDR3 reads TGCAGTGCTAGAGACAGGGACTATGGGAATGAGCAGTTCTTC. Protein sequence: CSARDRDYGNEQFF.

There are many counts of this clonotype. V gene TRBV12-3 or TRBV12-4 combines with J gene TRBJ2-3; TRBD1 is a possible D gene (5 bases). V shed 5 bases and J shed 2 bases, with 8 bases lying between them. The CDR3 runs to 13 residues. The CDR3 sequence: CASSRTHTDTQYF. The CDR3 coding sequence is TGTGCCAGCAGTCGGACACACACAGATACGCAGTATTTT.

This clonotype was counted many times. The chain is built from TRBV7-9 and TRBJ2-1; D call uncertain. CDR1 and CDR2 from the germline V gene are SEHNR and FQNEAQ (reference sequence). The CDR3 is 15 amino acids. The V and J ends lost 5 bases and 6 bases respectively, with 17 bases between them. CDR3 in amino acids: CASSTGPNWGNEQFF. The CDR3 bases are TGTGCCAGCAGCACCGGCCCTAACTGGGGCAATGAGCAGTTCTTC.

This rearrangement joins TRBV5-1 to TRBJ2-2; no clear D gene. Trimming pared 3 bases from V and 0 bases from J, leaving 9 bases between. This CDR3 contains 15 residues. Germline V gene sequence: CDR1 SGHRS, CDR2 YFSETQ. CDR3 amino acids: CASSSTDTNTGELFF. DNA for the CDR3: TGCGCCAGCAGCTCAACCGACACGAACACCGGGGAGCTGTTTTTT.

In its sample, this clonotype was seen many times. In DNA form, the CDR3 reads TGTGCCAGCAGCTCCTCGTCCGAGCAGTACTTC. Its protein product is CASSSSSEQYF. The chain joins TRBV7-9 to TRBJ2-7; D gene uncertain. The CDR3 runs 11 residues. Trimming removed 4 bases from V and 6 bases from J, with 7 bases in between. Germline values: CDR1 SEHNR, CDR2 FQNEAQ (reference sequence).

Ten or more counts support this clonotype. This sequence joins TRBV7-6 and TRBJ2-1; D is uncertain. Germline values: CDR1 SGHVS, CDR2 FNYEAQ. The CDR3 loop spans 15 amino acids. Trimming stripped 6 bases from V and 7 bases from J, with 19 bases between. The CDR3 DNA reads as TGTGCCAGCAGTTTCGACGGGTCGTCCTGGAATGAGCAGTTCTTC. Translation gives CASSFDGSSWNEQFF. Drawing the rest from reference TRBV7-6 and TRBJ2-1, the complete variable domain is GAGVSQSPRYKVTKRGQDVALRCDPISGHVSLYWYRQALGQGPEFLTYFNYEAQQDKSGLPNDRFSAERPEGSISTLTIQRTEQRDSAMYRCASSFDGSSWNEQFFGPGTRLTVL.

This clonotype was seen ten or more times. V is TRBV30 and J is TRBJ2-7; D unclear. CDR1 is GTSNPN and CDR2 is SVGIG in the germline V gene (reference sequence). The CDR3 has 12 residues. Trimming pared 2 bases from V and 1 base from J, leaving 6 bases between. The CDR3 region is CAWSPLSYEQYF. The CDR3 coding sequence is TGTGCCTGGAGTCCACTGTCCTACGAGCAGTACTTC.

Ten or more counts support this clonotype. This CDR3 is CSARDPGQGVNYGYTF. The CDR3 bases are TGCAGTGCTAGAGATCCGGGACAGGGGGTGAACTATGGCTACACCTTC. The chain is built from TRBV20-1 and TRBJ1-2; 11 bases are a match to TRBD1. J was trimmed by 2 bases and V by 0 bases; bases with no gene match: 5. The CDR3 is 16 residues long. Germline-derived CDR1 and CDR2 are DFQATT and SNEGSKA (reference sequence).

In its sample, this clonotype was seen many times. The rearrangement uses TRBV5-1 and TRBJ2-5; D is ambiguous. CDR3 length equals 13 residues. Germline CDR1 reads SGHRS; CDR2 reads YFSETQ. V lost 3 bases and J lost 1, with 7 bases in between. The CDR3 sequence is CASSYQAQETQYF. The CDR3 region has the DNA TGCGCCAGCAGCTACCAGGCCCAAGAGACCCAGTACTTC.

Points on this clonotype: A much more abundant neighbour one base away suggests this may be a read error. Here the CDR3 reads CASSGGAEKLFF. CDR3 coding DNA: TGTGCCAGCAGTGGGGGAGCGGAAAAACTGTTTTTT. The V and J genes are TRBV6-5 and TRBJ1-4; a possible D gene is TRBD1 (5 bases). Germline loops: CDR1 MNHEY, CDR2 SVGAGI. This CDR3 has 12 residues. V was shortened by 5 bases and J by 8 bases, with 9 bases between the two germline ends.

The chain links TRBV29-1 to TRBJ2-1; 7 nucleotides line up with TRBD2. Trimming removed 5 bases from V and 10 bases from J; junction bases left unmatched: 17. CDR3 length: 15 residues. The V gene's germline CDR1 is SQVTM and CDR2 ANQGSEA. The CDR3 reads CSVSQRLAWLREQFF. The CDR3 DNA reads TGCAGCGTTTCACAGAGACTAGCATGGTTGCGGGAGCAGTTCTTC.